This entry is about one T cell receptor beta chain. The target antigen is unknown. The data were produced by immunoSEQ multiplex PCR, yet TCRdb's version contains in-frame clones alone and is incomplete. Seen here are approximately 28,000 clones, roughly 90% observed once, and the top ten hold less than 6.5%. These data come from a study of multiple sclerosis patients with progressive multifocal leukoencephalopathy. Trimming took 6 bases from V and 7 from J; bases not matched to a gene: 7. Germline V gene lookup returns CDR1 MDHEN and CDR2 SYDVKM. This CDR3 spans 14 amino acids. Study observations and caveats: At PML onset, no shared TRBV or TRBJ gene usage was seen.

Time point specified: time of PML onset. PML was diagnosed clinically and by MRI, then confirmed by JC virus DNA in cerebrospinal fluid. Between about 16 and 56 months of natalizumab therapy passed before PML developed in these natalizumab-treated patients. The sequence came from a woman aged 40-49 years with progressive multifocal leukoencephalopathy. The sample here was PBMCs, taken from a patient treated with natalizumab. The chain carries TRBV28 and TRBJ1-4, with 8 nucleotides matching TRBD1. Here the CDR3 reads CASSLTGGGEKLFF. In DNA form, the CDR3 reads TGTGCCAGCAGCCTAACAGGGGGGGGTGAAAAACTGTTTTTT.